Listed below are T cell receptor beta chains from one sample, sequenced in a study of T-cell memory formation after mild COVID-19. TCRdb re-called the 5' RACE reads through MiXCR, storing one row per CDR3 protein. The sample lists fewer than 15,000 distinct CDR3 sequences, about 16% occurring once. Sequenced sample: PBMCs or a T cell subset sorted from them (not recorded which). These receptors all stem from a man between 18 and 29 years old who had mild COVID-19 (a few samples of this study predate the infection). Cell type and time point are not known. Each CDR3 is given with its conserved first and last residue. D genes are given only for firm matches. For some rows the clone size is stated as once, few or many, or as a class when expanded; others skip it.

V gene: TRBV2
J gene: TRBJ2-2
D gene: -
clone size: few
CDR3 DNA: TGTGCCAGCAGAACGGAGAGGGGACTCCACCTTCGCACCGGGGAGCTGTTTTTT
CDR3 protein: CASRTERGLHLRTGELFF

V gene: TRBV5-1
J gene: TRBJ2-1
D gene: -
clone size: many
CDR3 DNA: TGCGCCAGCAGCCCCTACACCAATGAGCAGTTCTTC
CDR3 protein: CASSPYTNEQFF

V gene: TRBV27
J gene: TRBJ1-2
D gene: -
clone size: -
CDR3 DNA: TGTGCCAGCAGTTGGGGGCACGGAGGAGTCGGTGGCTACACCTTC
CDR3 protein: CASSWGHGGVGGYTF

V gene: TRBV27
J gene: TRBJ1-1
D gene: -
clone size: many
CDR3 DNA: TGTGCCAGCAGGGGGCCGGTGAACACTGAAGCTTTCTTT
CDR3 protein: CASRGPVNTEAFF

V gene: TRBV20-1
J gene: TRBJ2-1
D gene: TRBD2
clone size: many
CDR3 DNA: TGCAGTGCTAGAACTGGGGCACCTAGCGGGGATGGAACGGAGCAGTTCTTC
CDR3 protein: CSARTGAPSGDGTEQFF

V gene: TRBV5-5
J gene: TRBJ2-1
D gene: TRBD2
clone size: many
CDR3 DNA: TGTGCCAGCAGCTTACCAGCGGGGGTCAATGAGCAGTTCTTC
CDR3 protein: CASSLPAGVNEQFF

V gene: TRBV6-6
J gene: TRBJ1-1
D gene: TRBD1
clone size: -
CDR3 DNA: TGTGTCAGCAGTGACTGGGACAGGGACAAGAACACTGAAGCTTTCTTT
CDR3 protein: CVSSDWDRDKNTEAFF

V gene: TRBV23-1
J gene: TRBJ2-3
D gene: -
clone size: -
CDR3 DNA: TGCGCCAGCATGGAGGGGACAGATACGCAGTATTTT
CDR3 protein: CASMEGTDTQYF

V gene: TRBV10-3
J gene: TRBJ1-6
D gene: TRBD1
clone size: many
CDR3 DNA: TGTGCCATCAGTGCCGGGACAGGAACCTCCTATAATTCACCCCTCCACTTT
CDR3 protein: CAISAGTGTSYNSPLHF

V gene: TRBV14
J gene: TRBJ2-1
D gene: -
clone size: many
CDR3 DNA: TGTGCCAGCAGCCAAGATTTGGCAAATGAGCAGTTCTTC
CDR3 protein: CASSQDLANEQFF

V gene: TRBV4-2
J gene: TRBJ1-2
D gene: -
clone size: -
CDR3 DNA: TGTGCCAGCAGCCAAGCGACGGGAGGGGGGTATGGCTACACCTTC
CDR3 protein: CASSQATGGGYGYTF

V gene: TRBV12-3/TRBV12-4
J gene: TRBJ2-7
D gene: -
clone size: many
CDR3 DNA: TGTGCCAGTTTTTGGACACCCTACGAGCAGTACTTC
CDR3 protein: CASFWTPYEQYF

V gene: TRBV20-1
J gene: TRBJ1-2
D gene: TRBD1
clone size: -
CDR3 DNA: TGCAGTGCTTTCCTCCAGGGGGCAGGTGGCTACACCTTC
CDR3 protein: CSAFLQGAGGYTF

V gene: TRBV5-1
J gene: TRBJ1-2
D gene: -
clone size: -
CDR3 DNA: TGCGCCAGCAGCGAGGGCAGCGACGCTTTCTATGGCTACACCTTC
CDR3 protein: CASSEGSDAFYGYTF

V gene: TRBV4-1
J gene: TRBJ1-2
D gene: -
clone size: few
CDR3 DNA: TGCGCCAGCAGCGATAGAAAACAGTTGATCTATGGCTACACCTTC
CDR3 protein: CASSDRKQLIYGYTF

V gene: TRBV12-3/TRBV12-4
J gene: TRBJ1-3
D gene: -
clone size: -
CDR3 DNA: TGTGCCAGAAGTCCAGGGGTCCCGGACAGCTTTGAAAACACCATATATTTT
CDR3 protein: CARSPGVPDSFENTIYF

V gene: TRBV2
J gene: TRBJ1-6
D gene: -
clone size: few
CDR3 DNA: TGTGCCAGCAGCCCCCGGGACCCCCTCCACTTT
CDR3 protein: CASSPRDPLHF

V gene: TRBV4-1
J gene: TRBJ2-5
D gene: TRBD1
clone size: many
CDR3 DNA: TGCGCCAGCAGCCCACTCGACAGGGGGCTTCGGCAAGAGACCCAGTACTTC
CDR3 protein: CASSPLDRGLRQETQYF

V gene: TRBV7-2
J gene: TRBJ2-5
D gene: -
clone size: -
CDR3 DNA: TGTGCCAGCAGGCCCCGCCCAGGGCCACAAGAGACCCAGTACTTC
CDR3 protein: CASRPRPGPQETQYF

V gene: TRBV28
J gene: TRBJ1-2
D gene: -
clone size: few
CDR3 DNA: TGTGCCAGCAGTTTATCGGACAGCTATGGCTACACCTTC
CDR3 protein: CASSLSDSYGYTF

V gene: TRBV7-9
J gene: TRBJ1-6
D gene: -
clone size: -
CDR3 DNA: TGTGCCAGCAGCCTTGATATCTCACCCCTCCACTTT
CDR3 protein: CASSLDISPLHF

V gene: TRBV7-9
J gene: TRBJ1-6
D gene: -
clone size: few
CDR3 DNA: TGTGCCAGCAGCTTAGAGGGGTCTCGGTCACCCCTCCACTTT
CDR3 protein: CASSLEGSRSPLHF

V gene: TRBV5-1
J gene: TRBJ2-1
D gene: -
clone size: many
CDR3 DNA: TGCGCCAGCAGCTTGTGGTACAATGAGCAGTTCTTC
CDR3 protein: CASSLWYNEQFF

V gene: TRBV30
J gene: TRBJ1-1
D gene: -
clone size: few
CDR3 DNA: TGTGCCTGGAGTGGCGAGGGGTACACTGAAGCTTTCTTT
CDR3 protein: CAWSGEGYTEAFF

V gene: TRBV20-1
J gene: TRBJ2-1
D gene: -
clone size: many
CDR3 DNA: TGCAGTGCTCTCCCGGCCCTTTTCTACAATGAGCAGTTCTTC
CDR3 protein: CSALPALFYNEQFF

V gene: TRBV20-1
J gene: TRBJ1-5
D gene: TRBD1
clone size: -
CDR3 DNA: TGCAGTGCTAGAGGATCGGCGCTTTCTCATAGGAGGGGGCCCTCTAGCAATCAGCCCCAGCATTTT
CDR3 protein: CSARGSALSHRRGPSSNQPQHF

V gene: TRBV6-2/TRBV6-3
J gene: TRBJ2-7
D gene: TRBD2
clone size: few
CDR3 DNA: TGTGCCAGCATTGACCAGAAAGCGGGGCCGGGGGAGCAGTACTTC
CDR3 protein: CASIDQKAGPGEQYF

V gene: TRBV24-1
J gene: TRBJ2-5
D gene: -
clone size: -
CDR3 DNA: TGTGCCACCAGTGGTTGGTCCGGGGGCAGGGAGACCCAGTACTTC
CDR3 protein: CATSGWSGGRETQYF

V gene: TRBV7-6
J gene: TRBJ2-4
D gene: -
clone size: many
CDR3 DNA: TGTGCCAGCAGCTCCCCAGGAAACATTCAGTACTTC
CDR3 protein: CASSSPGNIQYF

V gene: TRBV7-3
J gene: TRBJ2-1
D gene: TRBD2
clone size: many
CDR3 DNA: TGTGCCAGCAGGGGGACTAGCGGTCCGGAGCAGTTCTTC
CDR3 protein: CASRGTSGPEQFF

V gene: TRBV7-7
J gene: TRBJ2-1
D gene: -
clone size: -
CDR3 DNA: TGTGCCAGCAGCTTAGATCCGGGAACGGGGGCTTACAATGAGCAGTTCTTC
CDR3 protein: CASSLDPGTGAYNEQFF

V gene: TRBV27
J gene: TRBJ2-5
D gene: -
clone size: few
CDR3 DNA: TGTGCCAGCAGTTTCAGGGAGACCCAGTACTTC
CDR3 protein: CASSFRETQYF

V gene: TRBV6-1
J gene: TRBJ2-7
D gene: -
clone size: few
CDR3 DNA: TGTGCCAGCAGTGAAGCTCCCCCGCCTCTCGGTTACGAGCAGTACTTC
CDR3 protein: CASSEAPPPLGYEQYF

V gene: TRBV6-5
J gene: TRBJ2-2
D gene: TRBD2
clone size: few
CDR3 DNA: TGTGCCAGCGGACCGGGACTAGCGGGGGGGGGTCTCCCCGGGGAGCTGTTTTTT
CDR3 protein: CASGPGLAGGGLPGELFF

V gene: TRBV7-6
J gene: TRBJ2-5
D gene: TRBD2
clone size: -
CDR3 DNA: TGTGCCAGCAGATGGGATTCGGGGGGGCAAGAGACCCAGTACTTC
CDR3 protein: CASRWDSGGQETQYF

V gene: TRBV7-2
J gene: TRBJ2-5
D gene: TRBD2
clone size: many
CDR3 DNA: TGTGCCAGCAGCTTAGTACTAGCGGGGGGGAAAGAGACCCAGTACTTC
CDR3 protein: CASSLVLAGGKETQYF

V gene: TRBV6-6
J gene: TRBJ2-1
D gene: TRBD2
clone size: many
CDR3 DNA: TGTGCCAGCAGTTACTCAGGCGGGGGGGCTCACAATGAGCAGTTCTTC
CDR3 protein: CASSYSGGGAHNEQFF

V gene: TRBV28
J gene: TRBJ1-5
D gene: -
clone size: -
CDR3 DNA: TGTGCCAGCAGTTTATACCAGGTGTGGCAGGTCTTTCAGCCCCAGCATTTT
CDR3 protein: CASSLYQVWQVFQPQHF

V gene: TRBV5-4
J gene: TRBJ2-2
D gene: -
clone size: -
CDR3 DNA: TGTGCCAGCGGACGTGGTGGAGATATAGGACTGAGCGGGGAGCTGTTTTTT
CDR3 protein: CASGRGGDIGLSGELFF